Sequencing of this T cell receptor beta chain was carried out in a study of blood T cell repertoires in COVID-19. Here immunoSEQ multiplex PCR was the method, and the copy in TCRdb shows in-frame clones only, minus some. The sample lists a few hundred thousand clones, around 84% occurring once. The CDR3 spans 15 residues. V shed 2 bases and J 2 bases; nucleotides not matched to a gene: 5. From germline, CDR1 is SEHNR and CDR2 FQNEAQ (reference sequence). Sample: peripheral blood. The TCR sequence derives from an elderly woman with COVID-19, enrolled during active disease. This chain links TRBV7-9 with TRBJ2-7; 8 nucleotides agree with TRBD2. The CDR3 here is CASSLRSGGAYEQYF. Here the CDR3 DNA reads TGTGCCAGCAGCTTACGAAGCGGGGGAGCCTACGAGCAGTACTTC.